A selection of T cell receptor beta chains follows, all from one sample in a study of T cell changes during pregnancy in multiple sclerosis. The table came from immunoSEQ multiplex PCR; TCRdb's copy has only in-frame clones and leaves some out. The sample consists of about 40,000 clones, approximately 92% of them appearing once. Sequencing was performed on peripheral blood, taken before pregnancy. The origin of the receptors is a female donor with multiple sclerosis, enrolled in a pregnancy study. CDR3s include the opening cysteine and the closing phenylalanine or tryptophan. A D gene is named only where the DNA matches it firmly. Only part of the rows carry a size: once, few, many, or a class if the clone is expanded.

v_gene	j_gene	abundance	d_gene	CDR3aa	CDR3nt
TRBV18	TRBJ1-5	NA	NA	CASSPGQTVNQPQHF	TGTGCCAGCTCACCAGGACAGACGGTCAATCAGCCCCAGCATTTT
TRBV7-9	TRBJ1-1	NA	NA	CASSYQLTNMNTEAFF	TGTGCCAGCAGCTACCAGTTAACTAATATGAACACTGAAGCTTTCTTT
TRBV7-2	TRBJ1-5	NA	NA	CASSFRWGDQPQHF	TGTGCCAGCAGCTTCAGGTGGGGGGATCAGCCCCAGCATTTT
TRBV5-6	TRBJ2-1	NA	TRBD1	CASSLTGQGTYNEQFF	TGTGCCAGCAGCTTGACGGGACAGGGGACCTACAATGAGCAGTTCTTC
TRBV6-5	TRBJ1-5	once	NA	CASSYSRGQPQHF	TGTGCCAGCAGTTACTCCCGTGGCCAGCCCCAGCATTTT
TRBV10-3	TRBJ1-2	NA	NA	CAISESSDYYGYTF	TGTGCCATCAGTGAGTCGTCAGATTACTATGGCTACACCTTC
TRBV29-1	TRBJ2-5	NA	NA	CSGGGRSPETQYF	TGCAGCGGTGGGGGCAGGTCGCCGGAGACCCAGTACTTC
TRBV27	TRBJ2-6	NA	NA	CASSLYGAAGSIHSGANVLTF	TGTGCCAGCAGTTTATACGGTGCGGCAGGGTCCATCCACTCTGGGGCCAACGTCCTGACTTTC
TRBV4-3	TRBJ1-4	NA	NA	CASSQGAQATNEKLFF	TGCGCCAGCAGCCAGGGGGCGCAGGCAACTAATGAAAAACTGTTTTTT
TRBV11-2	TRBJ2-4	NA	NA	CASSLGKGGAKNIQYF	TGTGCCAGCAGCCTCGGAAAGGGCGGGGCCAAAAACATTCAGTACTTC
TRBV11-2	TRBJ2-5	NA	TRBD2	CASSSLTSGVTQYF	TGTGCCAGCAGCTCTCTCACTAGCGGGGTGACCCAGTACTTC
TRBV4-1	TRBJ1-5	NA	NA	CASSRVLGNQPQHF	TGCGCCAGCAGCCGCGTATTGGGCAATCAGCCCCAGCATTTT
TRBV5-1	TRBJ2-3	NA	TRBD2	CASRPGLVGTDTQYF	TGCGCCAGCCGACCGGGACTAGTGGGTACAGATACGCAGTATTTT
TRBV27	TRBJ1-5	NA	TRBD1	CASSDDRGDQPQHF	TGTGCCAGCAGCGATGACAGGGGTGATCAGCCCCAGCATTTT
TRBV2	TRBJ2-7	NA	TRBD1	CASSGRQGMGEQYF	TGTGCCAGCAGTGGTAGACAGGGGATGGGGGAGCAGTACTTC
TRBV6-1	TRBJ1-5	NA	NA	CASSQQAGGNQPQHF	TGTGCCAGCAGTCAACAGGCAGGGGGCAATCAGCCCCAGCATTTT
TRBV13	TRBJ2-3	few	TRBD2	CASSLGGRAPHTDTQYF	TGTGCCAGCAGCTTAGGAGGGAGGGCCCCCCACACAGATACGCAGTATTTT
TRBV6-5	TRBJ2-7	NA	TRBD1	CASSRGQVLHEQYF	TGTGCCAGCAGCAGGGGACAGGTCTTACACGAGCAGTACTTC
TRBV2	TRBJ2-1	NA	TRBD1	CASSVDGTGGYNEQFF	TGTGCCAGCAGTGTGGATGGGACAGGGGGCTACAATGAGCAGTTCTTC
TRBV14	TRBJ2-1	NA	TRBD2	CASSQWLAGATYNEQFF	TGTGCCAGCAGCCAGTGGTTAGCGGGGGCGACTTACAATGAGCAGTTCTTC
TRBV6-5	TRBJ2-7	NA	TRBD1	CASNLDRGHEQYF	TGTGCCAGTAACCTGGACAGGGGGCACGAGCAGTACTTC
TRBV7-3	TRBJ2-3	NA	NA	CASSLWGAGGTDTQYF	TGTGCCAGCAGCTTATGGGGCGCCGGTGGCACAGATACGCAGTATTTT
TRBV6-1	TRBJ2-5	few	TRBD1	CASSARSGQGFGETQYF	TGTGCCAGCAGTGCCCGATCGGGACAGGGGTTCGGAGAGACCCAGTACTTC
TRBV4-3	TRBJ2-2	NA	TRBD2	CASSQGLAGVNTGELFF	TGCGCCAGCAGCCAGGGACTAGCGGGAGTGAACACCGGGGAGCTGTTTTTT
TRBV6-5	TRBJ1-5	NA	NA	CASSIQIHQPQHF	TGTGCCAGCAGTATTCAAATTCATCAGCCCCAGCATTTT
TRBV10-3	TRBJ1-6	NA	NA	CAITERADNSPLHF	TGTGCCATCACCGAGAGGGCGGATAATTCACCCCTCCACTTT
TRBV6-4	TRBJ2-3	NA	TRBD2	CASSELAGGRDTQYF	TGTGCCAGCAGTGAACTAGCGGGAGGCAGAGATACGCAGTATTTT
TRBV18	TRBJ1-1	NA	TRBD1	CASSRGLVGTEAFF	TGTGCCAGCTCGAGGGGGCTTGTCGGCACTGAAGCTTTCTTT
TRBV18	TRBJ2-1	NA	NA	CASSPPQRNSYNEQFF	TGTGCCAGCTCACCCCCCCAGCGGAACTCCTACAATGAGCAGTTCTTC